Listed below are T cell receptor beta chains from one sample, sequenced in a study of vaccination effects on CD4 cells after COVID-19. Profiling relied on immunoSEQ multiplex PCR, and the TCRdb table lists in-frame clones only, not all of them. The sample lists about 73,000 clones, roughly 73% occurring once. Their antigens are not known. The starting material was CD4+ T cells from PBMCs cultured without peptide, obtained after COVID-19 vaccination. These receptors were collected from a human donor who received a COVID-19 vaccine. The CDR3 runs from the conserved cysteine through the conserved F or W. D genes are given only for firm matches. The size entry is marked missing in some rows and otherwise reads once, few, many or a size class.

TRBD2	TRBJ2-3	-	TRBV19	TGTGCCAGTAGTATGACGTCTAGCGGGGGCACAGATACGCAGTATTTT	CASSMTSSGGTDTQYF
TRBD2	TRBJ2-1	-	TRBV5-4	TGTGCCAGCAGCCCCGGGACTAGTGTAGTGAATGAGCAGTTCTTC	CASSPGTSVVNEQFF
-	TRBJ2-4	few	TRBV6-6	TGTGCCAGCACCGAGGGGTGGGGTTACATTCAGTACTTC	CASTEGWGYIQYF
-	TRBJ2-1	few	TRBV19	TGTGCCAGTAGTATAGGGGGGAATGAGCAGTTCTTC	CASSIGGNEQFF
TRBD1	TRBJ1-3	few	TRBV27	TGTGCCAGCAGTTTAAGCCCGGACAGGGCTTCTGGAAACACCATATATTTT	CASSLSPDRASGNTIYF
TRBD1	TRBJ1-6	-	TRBV3-1/TRBV3-2	TGTGCCAGCAGCCAACCAGGGACAGGGGGACCCCTCCACTTT	CASSQPGTGGPLHF
-	TRBJ1-1	-	TRBV4-3	TGCGCCAGCAGCCGTCTATCGCTTGGCACTGAAGCTTTCTTT	CASSRLSLGTEAFF
TRBD1	TRBJ2-6	few	TRBV15	TGTGCCACAAGGCGACTGGGACAGGGGGCCAACGTCCTGACTTTC	CATRRLGQGANVLTF
TRBD1	TRBJ1-1	-	TRBV7-6	TGTGCCAGCAGCTCGGACAGGGGGGGGACTGAAGCTTTCTTT	CASSSDRGGTEAFF
-	TRBJ2-5	-	TRBV19	TGTGCCAGTAGACAGGTGGGGGGGCTGGAGACCCAGTACTTC	CASRQVGGLETQYF
-	TRBJ2-2	few	TRBV4-1	TGCGCCAGCAGCCAAGGCTCTCTTAACACCGGGGAGCTGTTTTTT	CASSQGSLNTGELFF
TRBD1	TRBJ2-5	-	TRBV6-4	TGTGCCAGAGACAGGGTTCCAGAGACCCAGTACTTC	CARDRVPETQYF
-	TRBJ2-2	-	TRBV5-6	TGTGCCAGCAGCCTCCGGGGTAGGGGGTTTGGCGGGGAGCTGTTTTTT	CASSLRGRGFGGELFF
TRBD2	TRBJ2-1	-	TRBV9	TGTGCCAGCAGCGTGGGCAGCGGGGTCTACAATGAGCAGTTCTTC	CASSVGSGVYNEQFF
TRBD1	TRBJ2-1	few	TRBV5-4	TGTGCCAGCAGCACGGACAGGGGGCTCGGTGAGCAGTTCTTC	CASSTDRGLGEQFF
TRBD1	TRBJ1-1	-	TRBV6-5	TGTGCCAGCAGTAGGGACAGGGGGAACACTGAAGCTTTCTTT	CASSRDRGNTEAFF
-	TRBJ2-2	-	TRBV10-3	TGTGCCGTCAGACCGGGACTCGCCACCACCGGGGAGCTGTTTTTT	CAVRPGLATTGELFF
TRBD1	TRBJ1-1	-	TRBV14	TGTGCCAGCAGCTCACTTCCGGGACAGGGGGCGGGAAACACTGAAGCTTTCTTT	CASSSLPGQGAGNTEAFF
-	TRBJ1-5	few	TRBV18	TGTGCCAGCTCACAAGGGCAGAACAATCAGCCCCAGCATTTT	CASSQGQNNQPQHF
TRBD2	TRBJ2-3	few	TRBV7-2	TGTGCCAGCAGCCGTTCCGGGGGGGCCACAGATACGCAGTATTTT	CASSRSGGATDTQYF
-	TRBJ2-1	-	TRBV12-3/TRBV12-4	TGTGCCAGCAGTTTTGGAGGGGGGTTCGTGCAGTTCTTC	CASSFGGGFVQFF
-	TRBJ2-2	-	TRBV7-3	TGTGCCAGCAGCTTAACGTTAGGCGGAACCGGGGAGCTGTTTTTT	CASSLTLGGTGELFF
-	TRBJ2-1	-	TRBV29-1	TGCAGCGTGCTACAGGGTTCCAATGAGCAGTTCTTC	CSVLQGSNEQFF
TRBD2	TRBJ2-1	few	TRBV7-9	TGTGCCAGCAGCCCAGGTAGCGGGAACTCCTACAATGAGCAGTTCTTC	CASSPGSGNSYNEQFF
-	TRBJ1-3	-	TRBV6-5	TGTGCCAGCAGAGATACAGGGGGAAACACCATATATTTT	CASRDTGGNTIYF
TRBD1	TRBJ2-2	-	TRBV7-8	TGTGCCAGCAGCCCCCTGACGGGACAGGGTCAGCAATCGAACACCGGGGAGCTGTTTTTT	CASSPLTGQGQQSNTGELFF
-	TRBJ2-5	once	TRBV5-1	TGCGCCAGCAGCCCGGGGACGGTGCAAGAGACCCAGTACTTC	CASSPGTVQETQYF
TRBD1	TRBJ1-4	-	TRBV5-4	TGTGCCAGCAGCAATCCGGCACAGGGGCGAAATGAAAAACTGTTTTTT	CASSNPAQGRNEKLFF
TRBD2	TRBJ2-5	-	TRBV19	TGTGCCAGTAGTACAACGGGGTTAGCGGGGGCTCATCAAGAGACCCAGTACTTC	CASSTTGLAGAHQETQYF
TRBD2	TRBJ2-1	-	TRBV14	TGTGCCAGCAGCTCATTCTTACTAGCGGGGGCCCTCCAGGGTGAGCAGTTCTTC	CASSSFLLAGALQGEQFF